This T cell receptor (beta chain) was found in a study of technical replicates of blood from a handful of donors. Germline lookup yields CDR1 SGHRS and CDR2 YFSETQ. The CDR3 contains 15 residues. V gave up 1 base and J gave up 7 bases, with 15 bases separating them. Method: immunoSEQ multiplex PCR; TCRdb's copy keeps in-frame clones and lacks some. The sample holds fewer than 110,000 clones, over 95% seen once. The gene calls are TRBV5-1 and TRBJ2-4, with a weak D call TRBD1 (6 bases). The source material was T cells isolated from PBMCs. This receptor was taken from a human donor in good health. CDR3 sequence reads: CASSLRGDTGNIQYF. In DNA form, the CDR3 reads TGCGCCAGCAGCTTGAGAGGGGACACCGGGAACATTCAGTACTTC.